This TCR beta chain was identified in a study of cytomegalovirus exposure and HLA in healthy donors. In the study overall: It was reported in a later analysis that the 120 or so validation repertoires used the same platform as the roughly 700 first-cohort repertoires.

Turning to this clone: Its specificity is unknown.

Overall study results and limits: The study put roughly 160 TCR beta chains on its list as cytomegalovirus-associated.

Sequencing was performed with immunoSEQ multiplex PCR; in TCRdb, only in-frame clones are kept and a portion is missing. The repertoire consists of some 200,000 clones, with about 86% occurring once and the leading ten covering about 3%. This CDR3 is 14 amino acids long. With 6 bases removed from V and 5 bases from J, the gap between germline ends came to 14 bases. Germline assignment: CDR1 MNHEY and CDR2 SVGAGI. The specimen was PBMCs. The V call is TRBV6-5, the J call TRBJ1-3; D unclear. This sequence originates from a woman between 18 and 29 years old in good health and CMV-seropositive. The CDR3 region has the DNA TGTGCCAGCAGCCCCCGGAGAGTTCGAAACACCATATATTTT. It is translated as CASSPRRVRNTIYF.